This entry features one T cell receptor beta chain sequence. Its antigen is unknown. Described time point: baseline pretreatment blood. This sample's treatment: 15 Gy SBRT to primary tumor, nephrectomy 4 weeks later. V shed 1 base and J shed 3 bases, with 8 bases lying between them. The CDR3 runs 14 residues. The germline V gene has CDR1 SGHDT and CDR2 YYEEEE. This sample is drawn from a study of radiation and T cells in renal cell carcinoma. Study conclusions and caveats: In blood, top tumor clones expanded by 2 weeks, shrinking by 4.

The method was immunoSEQ multiplex PCR; TCRdb's version includes in-frame clones alone and lacks a portion of them. The sample yields 140,000 to 150,000 clones, approximately 90% seen once. The starting material was blood, obtained from a patient whose treatment included radiotherapy and nephrectomy. The chain couples TRBV5-6 to TRBJ1-5; D gene unclear. This sequence was found in a woman aged 70-85 years with renal cell carcinoma. This chain's CDR3 is CASSLNQANQPQHF. The DNA of the CDR3 is TGTGCCAGCAGCTTGAACCAGGCCAATCAGCCCCAGCATTTT.